These T cell receptor beta chains were read from a single sample in a study of response to subunit inactivated influenza vaccine. TCRdb ran MiXCR on the RT-PCR reads and lists one entry per CDR3 protein. This sample carries about 500,000 distinct CDR3 sequences, roughly 13% of them seen once, and the ten largest clones take 13%. The sequenced sample was PBMCs from blood, obtained 45 days after vaccination. Receptors originate from a man aged 45-60 years who received an inactivated influenza vaccine. Each CDR3 is given with its conserved first and last residue.

j_gene	v_gene	CDR3aa
TRBJ1-5	TRBV6-1	CASSKTGGRNQPQHF
TRBJ2-3	TRBV12-3/TRBV12-4	CASSFGEDTQYF
TRBJ2-7	TRBV4-3	CASSRGRHGYEQYF
TRBJ2-7	TRBV29-1	CSVRRTSGYEQYF
TRBJ1-1	TRBV3-1	CASSQRGDAEAFF
TRBJ2-3	TRBV24-1	CATSDGQIGTDTQYF
TRBJ2-1	TRBV7-2	CASSVPGPGFYNEQFF
TRBJ2-5	TRBV5-1	CASSWNSGGETQYF
TRBJ2-7	TRBV20-1	CSASDTSRSYEQYF
TRBJ1-2	TRBV14	CASSQLSNYGYTF
TRBJ2-3	TRBV5-1	CASSRDPNTDTQYF
TRBJ2-5	TRBV11-2	CASSLDLAGGPFRETQYF
TRBJ2-7	TRBV28	CASGTSGGGAYEQYF
TRBJ2-7	TRBV20-1	CSAPPQGIYEQYF
TRBJ1-5	TRBV9	CASSPLGGKNQPQHF